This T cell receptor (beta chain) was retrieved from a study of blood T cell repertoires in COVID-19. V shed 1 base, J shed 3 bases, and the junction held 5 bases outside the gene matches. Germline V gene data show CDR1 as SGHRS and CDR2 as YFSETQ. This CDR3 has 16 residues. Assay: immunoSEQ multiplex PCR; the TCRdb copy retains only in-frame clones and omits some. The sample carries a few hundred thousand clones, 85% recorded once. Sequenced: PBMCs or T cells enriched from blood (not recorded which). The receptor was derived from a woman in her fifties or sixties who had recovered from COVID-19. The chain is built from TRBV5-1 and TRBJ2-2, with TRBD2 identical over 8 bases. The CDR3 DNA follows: TGCGCCAGCAGCTTGTCAGCGGGGGCTGACACCGGGGAGCTGTTTTTT. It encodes CASSLSAGADTGELFF. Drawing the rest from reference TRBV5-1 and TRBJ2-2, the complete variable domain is KAGVTQTPRYLIKTRGQQVTLSCSPISGHRSVSWYQQTPGQGLQFLFEYFSETQRNKGNFPGRFSGRQFSNSRSEMNVSTLELGDSALYLCASSLSAGADTGELFFGEGSRLTVL.